The source of this TCR beta chain is a study of beta chain features in type 1 diabetes. The study's findings and limits: Type 1 diabetes patients showed fewer insertions and more deletions at VDJ junctions.

About this clone: Its antigen remains unidentified.

Investigators reverse transcribed all isolated RNA, so they sequenced expressed TCRB transcripts. Only in-frame clones appear in the TCRdb table, and some are missing; sequencing was by immunoSEQ multiplex PCR. The sample lists under 400,000 clones, less than 15% seen once, with about 6.6% in the top ten. The sequencing input was central memory CD4+ T cells from blood. The source is a man aged 25 to 45 in good health.

CDR3 protein: CAISEGGSGQPQHF. The DNA of the CDR3 is TGTGCCATCAGTGAGGGGGGCTCAGGGCAGCCCCAGCATTTT. The V and J genes are TRBV10-3 and TRBJ1-5; D might be TRBD1 (6 bases). Looked up from germline, CDR1 is ENHRY and CDR2 is SYGVKD. Trimming took 2 bases from V and 7 from J, leaving 12 bases between them. The CDR3 loop spans 14 amino acids.